This entry describes one TCR beta chain. Its antigen is not known. The data are from a study of cytomegalovirus exposure and HLA in healthy donors. Study-level findings and limits: Most TCR sequences were seen very rarely across donors, but some public TCRs occurred in many.

Germline lookup yields CDR1 KGHSH and CDR2 LQKENI. The germline V and J ends were trimmed by 2 bases and 7 bases, with 12 bases remaining between them. The CDR3 contains 15 residues. Using immunoSEQ multiplex PCR, the repertoire was profiled, and TCRdb retains in-frame clones only, with some absent. The sample carries 250,000 to 400,000 clones, roughly 87% recorded once. V usage is TRBV18 and J usage is TRBJ1-6, with D tentatively TRBD1 (5 bases). This clonotype originated in a man aged 25-45 years in good health and CMV-seronegative. Sequenced material: PBMCs. The CDR3 bases are TGTGCCAGCTCACCAGGGGACTTCAAAAATTCACCCCTCCACTTT. It codes for CASSPGDFKNSPLHF.